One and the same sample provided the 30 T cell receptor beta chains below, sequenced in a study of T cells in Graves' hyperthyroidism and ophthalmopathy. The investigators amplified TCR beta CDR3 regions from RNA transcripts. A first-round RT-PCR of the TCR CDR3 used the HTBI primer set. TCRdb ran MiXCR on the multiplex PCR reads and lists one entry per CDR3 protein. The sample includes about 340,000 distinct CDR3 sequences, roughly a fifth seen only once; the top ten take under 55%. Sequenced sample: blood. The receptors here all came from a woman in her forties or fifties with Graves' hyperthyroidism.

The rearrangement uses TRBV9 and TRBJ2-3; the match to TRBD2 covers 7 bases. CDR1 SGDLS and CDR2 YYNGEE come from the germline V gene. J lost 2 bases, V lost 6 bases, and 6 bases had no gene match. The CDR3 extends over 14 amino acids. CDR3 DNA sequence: TGTGCCAGCATTCGGGGGGTCGACACAGATACGCAGTATTTT. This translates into CASIRGVDTDTQYF.

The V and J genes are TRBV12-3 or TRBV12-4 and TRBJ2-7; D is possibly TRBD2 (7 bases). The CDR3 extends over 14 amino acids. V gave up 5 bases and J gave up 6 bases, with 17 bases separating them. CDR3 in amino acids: CASSTGGGGGEQYF. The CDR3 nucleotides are TGTGCCAGCAGTACAGGTGGGGGGGGCGGCGAGCAGTACTTC.

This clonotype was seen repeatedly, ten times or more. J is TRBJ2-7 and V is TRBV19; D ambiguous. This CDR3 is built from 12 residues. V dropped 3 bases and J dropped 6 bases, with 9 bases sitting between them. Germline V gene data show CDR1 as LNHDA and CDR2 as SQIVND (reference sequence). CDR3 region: CASSIGVSEQYF. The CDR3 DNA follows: TGTGCCAGTAGTATTGGGGTGAGCGAGCAGTACTTC.

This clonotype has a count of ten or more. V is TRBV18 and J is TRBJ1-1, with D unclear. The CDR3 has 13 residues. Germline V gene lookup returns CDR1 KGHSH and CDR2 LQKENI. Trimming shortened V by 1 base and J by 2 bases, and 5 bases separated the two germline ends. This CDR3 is CASSPQGNTEAFF. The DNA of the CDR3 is TGTGCCAGCTCACCACAGGGTAACACTGAAGCTTTCTTT.

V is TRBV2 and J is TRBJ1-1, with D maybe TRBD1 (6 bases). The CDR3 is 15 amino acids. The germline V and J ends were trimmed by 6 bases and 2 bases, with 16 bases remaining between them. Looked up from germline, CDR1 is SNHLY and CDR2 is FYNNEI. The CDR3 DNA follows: TGTGCCAGCAGCAAATTGACAGGAGCCAACACTGAAGCTTTCTTT. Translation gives CASSKLTGANTEAFF.

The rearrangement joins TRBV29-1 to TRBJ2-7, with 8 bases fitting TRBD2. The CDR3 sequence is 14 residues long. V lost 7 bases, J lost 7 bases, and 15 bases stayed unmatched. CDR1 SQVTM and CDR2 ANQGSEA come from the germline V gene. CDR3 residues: CSASAGTRKSEQYF. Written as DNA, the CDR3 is TGCAGCGCATCAGCCGGGACTAGGAAAAGTGAGCAGTACTTC.

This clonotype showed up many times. CDR3 sequence: CASSLTGTGGSGYTF. The CDR3 DNA reads TGTGCCAGCAGCTTAACCGGGACAGGGGGTAGTGGCTACACCTTC. The chain combines TRBV6-1 with TRBJ1-2; 11 nucleotides align to TRBD1. Germline loops: CDR1 MNHNS, CDR2 SASEGT. This CDR3 is built from 15 residues. V lost 6 bases and J lost 7; bases outside the gene matches: 10.

The CDR3 is CASSVGRGTYNEQFF. The CDR3 region has the DNA TGTGCCAGCAGTGTTGGGCGGGGTACTTACAATGAGCAGTTCTTC. The chain carries TRBV6-1 and TRBJ2-1; possibly TRBD2 for D (6 bases). Germline-derived CDR1 and CDR2 are MNHNS and SASEGT. The V end was cut by 4 bases, the J end by 4 bases, with 14 bases between. The CDR3 runs to 15 residues.

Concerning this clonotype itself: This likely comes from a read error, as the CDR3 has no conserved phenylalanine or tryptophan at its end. Here the CDR3 reads CASGLSEGPLSNEQFY. The DNA of the CDR3 is TGTGCCAGCGGTCTTTCTGAGGGACCCCTATCCAATGAGCAGTTCTAC. This chain joins TRBV28 and TRBJ2-1; D is perhaps TRBD1 or TRBD2 (5 bases each). In germline, CDR1 is MDHEN, CDR2 SYDVKM. The CDR3 has 16 amino acids. V was shortened by 8 bases and J by 6 bases, with 23 bases between the two germline ends.

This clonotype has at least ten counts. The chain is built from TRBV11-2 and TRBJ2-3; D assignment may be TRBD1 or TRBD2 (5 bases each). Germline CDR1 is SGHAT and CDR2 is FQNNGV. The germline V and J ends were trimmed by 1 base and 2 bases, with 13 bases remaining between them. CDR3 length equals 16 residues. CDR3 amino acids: CASSLAPGAYTDTQYF. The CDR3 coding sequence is TGTGCCAGCAGCTTAGCTCCCGGGGCTTACACAGATACGCAGTATTTT.

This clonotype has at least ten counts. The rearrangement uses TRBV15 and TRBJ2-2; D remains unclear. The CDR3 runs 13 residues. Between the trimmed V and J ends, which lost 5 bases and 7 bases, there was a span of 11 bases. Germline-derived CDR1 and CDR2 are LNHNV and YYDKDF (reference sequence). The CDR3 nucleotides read TGTGCCACCAGCCCACGGCGAGGCGGGGAGCTGTTTTTT. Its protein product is CATSPRRGGELFF.

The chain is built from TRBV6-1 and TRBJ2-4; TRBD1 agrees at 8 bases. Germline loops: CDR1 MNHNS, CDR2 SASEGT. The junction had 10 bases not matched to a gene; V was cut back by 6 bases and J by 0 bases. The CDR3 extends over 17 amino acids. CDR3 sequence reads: CASSERGTGLAKNIQYF. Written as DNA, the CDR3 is TGTGCCAGCAGCGAGCGCGGGACAGGATTAGCCAAAAACATTCAGTACTTC.

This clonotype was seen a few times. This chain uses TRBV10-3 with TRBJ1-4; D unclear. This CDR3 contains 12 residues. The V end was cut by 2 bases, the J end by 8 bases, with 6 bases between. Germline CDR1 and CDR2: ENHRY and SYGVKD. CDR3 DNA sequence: TGTGCCATCAGTGAGGTCAGGGAAAAACTGTTTTTT. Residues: CAISEVREKLFF.

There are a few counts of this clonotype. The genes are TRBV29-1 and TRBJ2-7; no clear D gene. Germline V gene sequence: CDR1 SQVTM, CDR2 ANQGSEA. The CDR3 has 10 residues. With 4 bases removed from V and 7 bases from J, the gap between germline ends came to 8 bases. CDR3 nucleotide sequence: TGCAGCGTTGGACACCAGGAGCAGTACTTC. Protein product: CSVGHQEQYF.

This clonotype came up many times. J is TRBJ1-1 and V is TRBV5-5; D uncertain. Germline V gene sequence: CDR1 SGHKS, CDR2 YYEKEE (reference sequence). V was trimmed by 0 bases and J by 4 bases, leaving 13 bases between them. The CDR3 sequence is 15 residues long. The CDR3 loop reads CASSLVLGMSTEAFF. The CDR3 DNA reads TGTGCCAGCAGCTTGGTTCTGGGGATGAGCACTGAAGCTTTCTTT.

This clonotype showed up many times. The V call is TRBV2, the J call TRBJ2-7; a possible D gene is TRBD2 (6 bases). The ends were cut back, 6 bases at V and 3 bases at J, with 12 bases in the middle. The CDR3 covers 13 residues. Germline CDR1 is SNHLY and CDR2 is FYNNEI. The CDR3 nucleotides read TGTGCCAGCAGAGGGGACTCCCTCTACGAGCAGTACTTC. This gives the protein CASRGDSLYEQYF.

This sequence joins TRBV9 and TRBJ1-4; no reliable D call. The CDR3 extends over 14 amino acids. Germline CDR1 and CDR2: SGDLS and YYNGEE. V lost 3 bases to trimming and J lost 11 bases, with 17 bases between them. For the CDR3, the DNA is TGTGCCAGCAGCGCCCCGTCGTCCTCTGGGAAACTGTTTTTT. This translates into CASSAPSSSGKLFF.

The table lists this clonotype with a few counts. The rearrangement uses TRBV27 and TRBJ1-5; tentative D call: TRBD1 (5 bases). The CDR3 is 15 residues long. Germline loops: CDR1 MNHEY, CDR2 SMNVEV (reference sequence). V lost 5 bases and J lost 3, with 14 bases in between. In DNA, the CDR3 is TGTGCCAGCAGTGCCGGGACTTCCAACAATCAGCCCCAGCATTTT. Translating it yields CASSAGTSNNQPQHF.

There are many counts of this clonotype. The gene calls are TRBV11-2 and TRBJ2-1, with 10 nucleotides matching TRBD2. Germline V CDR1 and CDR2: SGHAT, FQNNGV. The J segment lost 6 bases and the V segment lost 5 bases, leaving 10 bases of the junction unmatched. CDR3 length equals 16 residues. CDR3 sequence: CASSLSPSGSPNEQFF. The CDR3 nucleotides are TGTGCCAGCAGCCTCTCCCCTAGCGGGAGCCCCAATGAGCAGTTCTTC.

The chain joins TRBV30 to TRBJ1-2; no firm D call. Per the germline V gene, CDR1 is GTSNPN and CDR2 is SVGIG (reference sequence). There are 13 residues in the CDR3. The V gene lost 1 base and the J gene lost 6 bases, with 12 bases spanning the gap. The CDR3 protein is CAWSAGRDDGYTF. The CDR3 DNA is TGTGCCTGGAGTGCCGGCCGTGATGATGGCTACACCTTC.

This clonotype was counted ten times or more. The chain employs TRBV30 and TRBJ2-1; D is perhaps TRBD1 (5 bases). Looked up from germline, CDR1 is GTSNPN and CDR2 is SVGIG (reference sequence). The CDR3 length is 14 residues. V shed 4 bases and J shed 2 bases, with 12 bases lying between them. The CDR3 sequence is CAWIPQGPYNEQFF. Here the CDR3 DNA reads TGTGCCTGGATCCCCCAGGGCCCCTACAATGAGCAGTTCTTC.

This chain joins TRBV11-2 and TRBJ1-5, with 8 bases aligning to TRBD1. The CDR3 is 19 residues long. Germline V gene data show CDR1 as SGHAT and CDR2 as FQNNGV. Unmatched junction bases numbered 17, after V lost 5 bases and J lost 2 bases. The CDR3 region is CASSAGQGGGYIGNQPQHF. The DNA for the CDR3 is TGTGCCAGCAGCGCCGGACAGGGAGGAGGGTATATCGGCAATCAGCCCCAGCATTTT.

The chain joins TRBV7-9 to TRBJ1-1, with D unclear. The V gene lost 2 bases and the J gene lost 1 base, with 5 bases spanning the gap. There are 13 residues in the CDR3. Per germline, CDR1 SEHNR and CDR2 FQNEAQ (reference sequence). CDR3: CASSLLQNTEAFF. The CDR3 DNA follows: TGTGCCAGCAGCTTATTACAGAACACTGAAGCTTTCTTT.

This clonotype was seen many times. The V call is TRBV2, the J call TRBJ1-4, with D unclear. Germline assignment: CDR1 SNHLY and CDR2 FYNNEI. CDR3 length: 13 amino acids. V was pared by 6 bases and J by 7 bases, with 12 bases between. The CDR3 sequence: CASSRGGVEKLFF. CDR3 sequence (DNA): TGTGCCAGCAGCCGGGGAGGCGTTGAAAAACTGTTTTTT.

In DNA form, the CDR3 reads TGCAGTGCCGGGACAGGGGGCAGGCGGAAGCAGTTCTTC. Translation: CSAGTGGRRKQFF. This rearrangement joins TRBV20-1 to TRBJ2-1; 12 bases match TRBD1. Germline assignment: CDR1 DFQATT and CDR2 SNEGSKA (reference sequence). CDR3 length: 13 amino acids. V shed 6 bases and J 11 bases; nucleotides not matched to a gene: 8.

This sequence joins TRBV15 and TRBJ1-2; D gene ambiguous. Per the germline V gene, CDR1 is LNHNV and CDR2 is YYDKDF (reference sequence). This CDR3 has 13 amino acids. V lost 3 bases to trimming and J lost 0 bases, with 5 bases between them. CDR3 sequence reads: CATSRPPNYGYTF. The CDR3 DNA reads TGTGCCACCAGCAGGCCTCCTAACTATGGCTACACCTTC.

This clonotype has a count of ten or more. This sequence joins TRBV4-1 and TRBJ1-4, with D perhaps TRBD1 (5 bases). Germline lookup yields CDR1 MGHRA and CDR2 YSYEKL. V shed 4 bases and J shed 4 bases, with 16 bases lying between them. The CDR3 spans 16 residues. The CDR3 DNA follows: TGCGCCAGCAGCCCGCTATCCCAGGGAGATAATGAAAAACTGTTTTTT. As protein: CASSPLSQGDNEKLFF.

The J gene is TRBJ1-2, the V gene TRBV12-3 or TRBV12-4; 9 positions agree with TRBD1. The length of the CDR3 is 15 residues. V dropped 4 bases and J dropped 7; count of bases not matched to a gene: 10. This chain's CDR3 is CASSSIPGQGIGYTF. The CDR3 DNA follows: TGTGCCAGCAGTTCCATCCCGGGACAGGGAATTGGCTACACCTTC.

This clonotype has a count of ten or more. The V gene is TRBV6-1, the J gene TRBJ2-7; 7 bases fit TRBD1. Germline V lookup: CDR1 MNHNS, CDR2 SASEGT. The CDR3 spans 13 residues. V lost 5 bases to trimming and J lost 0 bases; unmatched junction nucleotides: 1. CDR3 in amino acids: CASSWDSSYEQYF. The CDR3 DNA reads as TGTGCCAGCAGTTGGGACAGCTCCTACGAGCAGTACTTC.

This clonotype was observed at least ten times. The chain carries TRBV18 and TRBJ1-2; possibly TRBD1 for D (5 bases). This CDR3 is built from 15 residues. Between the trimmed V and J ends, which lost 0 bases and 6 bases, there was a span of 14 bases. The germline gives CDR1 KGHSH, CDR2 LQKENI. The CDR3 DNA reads TGTGCCAGCTCACCACCCCTTTGGGGAGGGGATGGCTACACCTTC. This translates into CASSPPLWGGDGYTF.